This T cell receptor (beta chain) was documented in a study of CD8 T cells in Susac syndrome. After extraction with the RNeasy kit, about 0.5 to 1 ug of the RNA was reverse transcribed using random hexamers. TCRdb redid the calling of the immunoSEQ multiplex PCR reads with MiXCR, one entry per CDR3 protein. The table has over 350,000 distinct CDR3 sequences, 85% to 90% seen once. Trimming at V came to 4 bases and at J to 6 bases, leaving 12 bases not matched to a gene. This CDR3 is built from 16 residues. In germline, CDR1 is SGHDT, CDR2 YYEEEE. Sequencing targeted TCR beta in T cells from blood (CD8+ and CD4+). TEMRA cells were enriched by FACS, while CD8+ and CD4+ T cells were obtained through a negative isolation that was performed magnetically.

The chain is built from TRBV5-6 and TRBJ1-4, with 7 bases matching TRBD1. The receptor comes from a human donor with multiple sclerosis. What was sequenced was CD8+ T cells from PBMCs. As DNA, the CDR3 is TGTGCCAGCAGCCCCGCCGCAGGGGGAGAGTATGAAAAACTGTTTTTT. Its protein product is CASSPAAGGEYEKLFF.